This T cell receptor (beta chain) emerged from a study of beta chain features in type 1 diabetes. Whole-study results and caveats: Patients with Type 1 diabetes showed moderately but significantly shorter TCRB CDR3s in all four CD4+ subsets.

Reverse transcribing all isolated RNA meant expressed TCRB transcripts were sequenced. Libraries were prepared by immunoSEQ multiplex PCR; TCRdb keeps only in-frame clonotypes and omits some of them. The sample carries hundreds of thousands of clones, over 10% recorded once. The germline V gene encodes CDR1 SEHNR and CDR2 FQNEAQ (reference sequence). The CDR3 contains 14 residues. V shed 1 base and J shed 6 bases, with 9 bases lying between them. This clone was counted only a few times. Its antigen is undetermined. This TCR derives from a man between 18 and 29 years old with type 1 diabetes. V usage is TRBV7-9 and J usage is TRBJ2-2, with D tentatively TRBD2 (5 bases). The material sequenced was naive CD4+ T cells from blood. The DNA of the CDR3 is TGTGCCAGCAGCTTAGGAGGGAAATCCGGGGAGCTGTTTTTT. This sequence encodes CASSLGGKSGELFF.